The source of this T cell receptor beta chain is a study of tumour-infiltrating T cells in Burkitt lymphoma (dated by TCRdb to 2020 to 2021). Regarding the research as a whole: The Burkitt lymphoma cohort included 80 to 85 patients and covered every epidemiological subtype of the disease. TCR repertoire data were compared against clinical outcome, and productive clonality predicted overall survival and progression-free survival independently of established prognostic factors such as age at diagnosis.

This clone was seen a handful of times. Its antigen is unknown. Qualities for individual bases were not recorded, and no much larger clone is one base off. Summary of the overall study and its limitations: Several public clonotypes were found to be shared across numerous Burkitt lymphoma patients, which suggests a shared tumour neoantigen selection that is absent from diffuse large B-cell lymphoma.

From the cysteine up to the phenylalanine, the CDR3 has a length of 15 residues. Only CDR3 DNA remains: 45 bases, in frame from the first base. As encoded in the germline V gene (reference sequence), CDR1 is LNHDA while CDR2 is SQIVND. Trimming accounts for 9 bases at V and 5 bases at J, while the number of junction bases matched to no gene is 14. The library came from the immunoSEQ multiplex PCR assay. As stored in TCRdb, this immuneACCESS dataset retains in-frame rearrangements with V and J assigned. A fraction of the clones does not appear; measured against another copy, unresolved V genes explain less than half of the discrepancy, and the remainder lacks a known reason. The sample profile shows roughly 2,500 clones; 13% to 15% of them were found once. About 14% of the sample is held by the ten biggest clonotypes.

The chain uses TRBV19 and TRBJ1-1, and 8 bases in between align with TRBD1. This clonotype originated in a human donor with Burkitt lymphoma. Sequencing was performed on tumor tissue. The DNA is TGTGCCAGCGCGAACCCGGGCAGGGGGCATACTGAAGCTTTCTTT. Translation gives CASANPGRGHTEAFF.